What follows are 16 T cell receptor beta chains derived from one specimen sequenced in a study of T cell repertoires in cytomegalovirus infection. TCRdb re-analysed the reads in MiXCR, keeping a single row per CDR3 protein. This sample has about 890,000 distinct CDR3 sequences, with approximately 33% found just once. Their specific antigens are unknown. Sequencing used cultured CD8+ T cells from PBMCs, obtained from culture after CMV antigen stimulation. These receptors were collected from a human donor in good health (CMV status not recorded). Some clones in this sample may be carry-over from other donors' samples.

This chain joins TRBV2 and TRBJ2-3; no definite D call. The CDR3 sequence is 14 residues long. V gave up 4 bases and J gave up 1 base, with 9 bases separating them. Germline V gives CDR1 SNHLY, CDR2 FYNNEI. CDR3 in amino acids: CASSGARGTDTQYF. DNA of the CDR3: TGTGCCAGCAGTGGGGCTCGAGGCACAGATACGCAGTATTTT.

This clonotype was recorded many times. One junction end disagrees with the germline gene, perhaps due to a read error. This chain links TRBV12-3 or TRBV12-4 with TRBJ1-1; no clear D. CDR3 length equals 13 residues. The DNA of the CDR3 is TGTGCCAGCAGCTTAGGAGTAGGGACTGAAGCTTTCTTT. Translation gives CASSLGVGTEAFF.

The gene calls are TRBV27 and TRBJ2-7, with TRBD1 matching over 10 bases. Germline CDR1 and CDR2: MNHEY and SMNVEV (reference sequence). The ends lost 5 bases at V and 7 bases at J; junction bases unmatched: 5. CDR3 length equals 13 residues. The CDR3 here is CASSLGTGEEQYF. The CDR3 DNA reads as TGTGCCAGCAGTCTAGGGACAGGGGAAGAGCAGTACTTC.

The rearrangement uses TRBV29-1 and TRBJ2-3, with TRBD2 matching 8 bases. The CDR3 sequence is 13 residues long. V lost 4 bases and J lost 3; bases outside the gene matches: 3. CDR1 and CDR2 from the germline V gene are SQVTM and ANQGSEA. Here the CDR3 DNA reads TGCAGCGTTGGAGCGGGGGTGACAGATACGCAGTATTTT. Translated: CSVGAGVTDTQYF.

This clonotype was seen a few times. J is TRBJ2-3 and V is TRBV4-3; no clear D gene. Trimming left V 2 bases short and J 3 bases short, with 6 bases between. This CDR3 is built from 13 residues. CDR1 is LGHNA and CDR2 is YSLEER in the germline V gene. CDR3 amino acids: CASSQKVTDTQYF. The CDR3 nucleotides read TGCGCCAGCAGCCAAAAAGTGACAGATACGCAGTATTTT.

Turning to this clonotype: A much larger clone differs by one base, so this may be a read error. The gene calls are TRBV7-2 and TRBJ1-1; no clear D gene. The CDR3 extends over 15 amino acids. The germline gives CDR1 SGHTA, CDR2 FQGNSA. For the CDR3, the DNA is TGTGCCAGCGGCTTTAGGACGTTACTGAACACTGAAGCTTTCTTT. Protein product: CASGFRTLLNTEAFF.

This clonotype was counted at least ten times. This chain links TRBV7-8 with TRBJ2-7, with 9 bases identical to TRBD1. The CDR3 is 14 residues long. CDR1 and CDR2 from the germline V gene are SGHVS and FQNEAQ. V gave up 5 bases and J gave up 2 bases; unmatched junction bases: 4. CDR3 loop: CASSVRQGAYEQYF. DNA of the CDR3: TGTGCCAGCAGCGTACGACAGGGGGCCTACGAGCAGTACTTC.

This clonotype has ten or more counts. J is TRBJ2-1 and V is TRBV7-2; D unresolved. This CDR3 comprises 11 residues. V was cut by 3 bases and J by 5 bases, with 2 bases left in between. Germline V gene data show CDR1 as SGHTA and CDR2 as FQGNSA. CDR3 in DNA: TGTGCCAGCAGCTTCAACAATGAGCAGTTCTTC. The encoded protein is CASSFNNEQFF.

The chain is built from TRBV7-6 and TRBJ1-2; D uncertain. V lost 4 bases, J lost 8 bases, and 17 bases lay in between. CDR1 is SGHVS, CDR2 FNYEAQ, per germline. The CDR3 covers 14 residues. The CDR3 sequence is CASSSRTDPEGYTF. The CDR3 DNA reads as TGTGCCAGCAGCTCCCGAACGGACCCGGAAGGCTACACCTTC.

The rearrangement uses TRBV13 and TRBJ2-7; 8 nucleotides align to TRBD1. V was clipped by 5 bases and J by 6 bases; unmatched bases: 12. The germline V gene encodes CDR1 PRHDT and CDR2 FYEKMQ (reference sequence). The length of the CDR3 is 15 residues. CDR3 amino acids: CASSGSGRGLPEQYV. DNA for the CDR3: TGTGCCAGCAGCGGCTCTGGCAGGGGGCTTCCCGAGCAGTACGTC.

The V call is TRBV24-1, the J call TRBJ2-3; no firm D call. This CDR3 contains 16 residues. The V end was cut by 1 base, the J end by 0 bases, with 10 bases between. Germline V CDR1 and CDR2: KGHDR, SFDVKD. The CDR3 protein is CATSDFGQASTDTQYF. The CDR3 DNA follows: TGTGCCACCAGTGATTTCGGGCAGGCGAGCACAGATACGCAGTATTTT.

This clonotype was seen repeatedly, ten times or more. The J gene is TRBJ2-2, the V gene TRBV7-8; 9 bases fit TRBD1. Germline V gene lookup returns CDR1 SGHVS and CDR2 FQNEAQ. The CDR3 is 19 residues long. The V and J ends lost 1 base and 2 bases, in that order; junction bases with no gene match: 11. This CDR3 is CASSLEGGLGQGNTGELFF. CDR3 in DNA: TGTGCCAGCAGCTTAGAGGGGGGTTTGGGACAGGGAAACACCGGGGAGCTGTTTTTT.

This clonotype appeared once. The genes are TRBV27 and TRBJ1-6, with TRBD1 identical over 8 bases. The V segment lost 4 bases and the J segment 6 bases; nucleotides outside the gene matches: 8. This CDR3 has 16 amino acids. Germline values: CDR1 MNHEY, CDR2 SMNVEV (reference sequence). CDR3 residues: CASSSWTGQINSPLHF. The CDR3 DNA is TGTGCCAGCAGTTCGTGGACAGGGCAAATTAATTCACCCCTCCACTTT.

This clonotype appeared a few times. The chain combines TRBV6-6 with TRBJ2-7; TRBD2 agrees at 13 bases. Germline values: CDR1 MNHNY, CDR2 SVGAGI (reference sequence). V dropped 8 bases and J dropped 4; count of bases not matched to a gene: 8. The CDR3 totals 15 residues. The CDR3: CASVTLGLAGYEQYF. CDR3 in DNA: TGTGCCAGCGTCACCTTGGGACTAGCGGGGTACGAGCAGTACTTC.

This chain joins TRBV29-1 and TRBJ1-1; 8 bases are a match to TRBD1. The CDR3 has 12 residues. The junction had 2 bases not matched to a gene; V was cut back by 7 bases and J by 1 base. Looked up from germline, CDR1 is SQVTM and CDR2 is ANQGSEA. CDR3 sequence: CSAGTGNTEAFF. DNA of the CDR3: TGCAGCGCCGGGACAGGGAACACTGAAGCTTTCTTT.

This clonotype was seen a single time. The chain links TRBV18 to TRBJ2-7; D ambiguous. Trimming removed 1 base from V and 6 bases from J, with 13 bases in between. This CDR3 has 14 amino acids. The germline gives CDR1 KGHSH, CDR2 LQKENI. CDR3 residues: CASSPREILGEQYV. DNA of the CDR3: TGTGCCAGCTCACCACGTGAAATCCTAGGCGAGCAGTACGTC.